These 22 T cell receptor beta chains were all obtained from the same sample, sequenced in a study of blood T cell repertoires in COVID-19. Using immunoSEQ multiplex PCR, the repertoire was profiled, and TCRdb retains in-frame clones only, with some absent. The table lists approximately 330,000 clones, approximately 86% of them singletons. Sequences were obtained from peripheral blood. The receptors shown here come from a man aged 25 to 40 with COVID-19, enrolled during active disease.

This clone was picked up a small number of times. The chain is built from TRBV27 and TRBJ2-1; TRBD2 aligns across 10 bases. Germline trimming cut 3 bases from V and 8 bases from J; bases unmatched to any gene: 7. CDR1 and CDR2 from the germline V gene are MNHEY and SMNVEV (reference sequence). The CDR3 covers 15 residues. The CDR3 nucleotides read TGTGCCAGCAGTTTTGCTAGCGGGAGTGGAGATGAGCAGTTCTTC. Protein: CASSFASGSGDEQFF.

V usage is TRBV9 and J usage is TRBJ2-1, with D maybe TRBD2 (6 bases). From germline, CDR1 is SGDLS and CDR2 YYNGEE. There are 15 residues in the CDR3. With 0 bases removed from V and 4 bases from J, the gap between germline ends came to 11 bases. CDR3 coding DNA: TGTGCCAGCAGCGTAGAGAGCCGGGAGTACAATGAGCAGTTCTTC. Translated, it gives CASSVESREYNEQFF.

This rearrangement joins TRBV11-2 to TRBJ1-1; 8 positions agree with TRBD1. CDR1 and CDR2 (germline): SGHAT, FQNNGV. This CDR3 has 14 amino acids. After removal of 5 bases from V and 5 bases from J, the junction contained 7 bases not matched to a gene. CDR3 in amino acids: CASSQTGGSTEAFF. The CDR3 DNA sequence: TGTGCCAGCAGCCAAACAGGGGGTTCGACTGAAGCTTTCTTT.

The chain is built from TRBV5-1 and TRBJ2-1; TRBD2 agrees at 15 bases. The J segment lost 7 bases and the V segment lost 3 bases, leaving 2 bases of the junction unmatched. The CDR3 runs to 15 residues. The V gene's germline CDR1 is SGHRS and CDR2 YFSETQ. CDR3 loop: CASSSGLAGGNEQFF. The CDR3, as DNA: TGCGCCAGCAGCTCCGGACTAGCGGGAGGGAATGAGCAGTTCTTC. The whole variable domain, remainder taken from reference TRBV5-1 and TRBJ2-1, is KAGVTQTPRYLIKTRGQQVTLSCSPISGHRSVSWYQQTPGQGLQFLFEYFSETQRNKGNFPGRFSGRQFSNSRSEMNVSTLELGDSALYLCASSSGLAGGNEQFFGPGTRLTVL.

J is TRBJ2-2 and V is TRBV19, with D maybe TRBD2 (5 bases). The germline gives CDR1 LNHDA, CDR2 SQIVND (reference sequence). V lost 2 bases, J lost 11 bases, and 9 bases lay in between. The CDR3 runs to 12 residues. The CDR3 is CASSIRSGELFF. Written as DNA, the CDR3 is TGTGCCAGTAGTATAAGGTCGGGAGAGCTGTTTTTT.

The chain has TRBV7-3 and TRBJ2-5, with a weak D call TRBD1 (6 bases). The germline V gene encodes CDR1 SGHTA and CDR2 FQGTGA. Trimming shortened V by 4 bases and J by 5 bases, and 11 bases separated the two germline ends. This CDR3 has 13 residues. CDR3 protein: CASSSRGEETQYF. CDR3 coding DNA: TGTGCCAGCAGCTCCAGGGGAGAGGAGACCCAGTACTTC.

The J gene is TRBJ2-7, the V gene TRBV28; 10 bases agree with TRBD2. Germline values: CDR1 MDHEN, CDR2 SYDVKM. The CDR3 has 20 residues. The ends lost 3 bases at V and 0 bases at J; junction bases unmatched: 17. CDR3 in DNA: TGTGCCAGCAGTTTGAGTGACGGGACTAGCGAGGCACCGAGCTCCTACGAGCAGTACTTC. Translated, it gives CASSLSDGTSEAPSSYEQYF.

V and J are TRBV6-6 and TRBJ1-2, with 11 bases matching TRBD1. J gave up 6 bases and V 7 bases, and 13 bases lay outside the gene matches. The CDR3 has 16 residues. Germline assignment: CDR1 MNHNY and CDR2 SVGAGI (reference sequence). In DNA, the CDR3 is TGTGCCAGCACCAGCGGACAGGGGGCGTCTGGGAATGGCTACACCTTC. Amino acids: CASTSGQGASGNGYTF.

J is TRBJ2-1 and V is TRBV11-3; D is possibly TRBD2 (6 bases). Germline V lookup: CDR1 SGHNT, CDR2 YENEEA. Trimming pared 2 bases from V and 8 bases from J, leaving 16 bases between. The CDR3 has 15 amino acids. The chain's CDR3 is CASSLSGARGDEQFF. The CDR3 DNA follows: TGTGCCAGCAGCTTATCGGGAGCCCGCGGCGATGAGCAGTTCTTC.

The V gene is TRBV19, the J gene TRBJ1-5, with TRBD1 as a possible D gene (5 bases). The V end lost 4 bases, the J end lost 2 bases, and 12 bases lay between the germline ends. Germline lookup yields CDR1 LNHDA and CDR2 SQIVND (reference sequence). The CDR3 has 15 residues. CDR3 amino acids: CASSKGPSGNQPQHF. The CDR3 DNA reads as TGTGCCAGTAGTAAGGGGCCGTCGGGCAATCAGCCCCAGCATTTT.

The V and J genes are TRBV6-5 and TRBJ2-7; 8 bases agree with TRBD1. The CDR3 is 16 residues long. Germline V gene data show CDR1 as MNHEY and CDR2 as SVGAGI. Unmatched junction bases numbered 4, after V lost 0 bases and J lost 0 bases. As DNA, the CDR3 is TGTGCCAGCAGTTACTCTGTGGGACAGGACTCCTACGAGCAGTACTTC. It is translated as CASSYSVGQDSYEQYF.

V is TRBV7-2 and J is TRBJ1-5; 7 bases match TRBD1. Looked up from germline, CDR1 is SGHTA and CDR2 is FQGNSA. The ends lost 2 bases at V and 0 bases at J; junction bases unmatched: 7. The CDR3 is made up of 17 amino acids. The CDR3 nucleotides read TGTGCCAGCAGCTTAACCCGGGACAGCTATAGCAATCAGCCCCAGCATTTT. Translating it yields CASSLTRDSYSNQPQHF.

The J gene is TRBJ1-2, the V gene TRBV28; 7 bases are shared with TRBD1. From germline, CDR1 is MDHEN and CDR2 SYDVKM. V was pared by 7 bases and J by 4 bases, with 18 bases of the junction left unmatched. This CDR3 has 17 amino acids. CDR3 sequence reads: CASTLWEARGSVYGYTF. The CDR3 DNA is TGTGCCAGCACCTTATGGGAAGCCAGGGGGTCTGTCTATGGCTACACCTTC.

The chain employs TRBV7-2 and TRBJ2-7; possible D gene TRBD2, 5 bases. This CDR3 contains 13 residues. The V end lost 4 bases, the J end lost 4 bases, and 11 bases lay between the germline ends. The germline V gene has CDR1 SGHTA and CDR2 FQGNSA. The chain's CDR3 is CASSSRGGYEQYF. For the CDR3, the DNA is TGTGCCAGCAGCTCCAGAGGCGGGTACGAGCAGTACTTC.

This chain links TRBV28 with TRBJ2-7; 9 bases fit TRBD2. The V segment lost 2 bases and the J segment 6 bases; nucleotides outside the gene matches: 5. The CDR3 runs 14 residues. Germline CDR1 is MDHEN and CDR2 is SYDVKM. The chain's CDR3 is CASSLVAGDFEQYF. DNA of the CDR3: TGTGCCAGCAGTTTAGTAGCGGGAGATTTCGAGCAGTACTTC.

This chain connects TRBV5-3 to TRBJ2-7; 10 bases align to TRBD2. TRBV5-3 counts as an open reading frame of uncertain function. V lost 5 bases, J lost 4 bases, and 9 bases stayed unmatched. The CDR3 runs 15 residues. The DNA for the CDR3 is TGTGCCAGAAGTGCTGGGCTAGCGGGAGAGTACGAGCAGTACTTC. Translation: CARSAGLAGEYEQYF.

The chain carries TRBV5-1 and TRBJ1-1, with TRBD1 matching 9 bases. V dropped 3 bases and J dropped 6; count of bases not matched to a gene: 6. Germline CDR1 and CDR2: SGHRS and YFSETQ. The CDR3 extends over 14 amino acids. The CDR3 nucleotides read TGCGCCAGCAGCTCGGGACAGGGTCGCGCTGAAGCTTTCTTT. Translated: CASSSGQGRAEAFF.

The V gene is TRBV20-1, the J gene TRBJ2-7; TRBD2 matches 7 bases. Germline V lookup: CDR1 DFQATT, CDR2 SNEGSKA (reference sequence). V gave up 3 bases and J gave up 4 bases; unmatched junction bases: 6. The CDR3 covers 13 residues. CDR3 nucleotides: TGCAGTGCTAGTCCAGCGGGAAGATACGAGCAGTACTTC. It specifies CSASPAGRYEQYF.

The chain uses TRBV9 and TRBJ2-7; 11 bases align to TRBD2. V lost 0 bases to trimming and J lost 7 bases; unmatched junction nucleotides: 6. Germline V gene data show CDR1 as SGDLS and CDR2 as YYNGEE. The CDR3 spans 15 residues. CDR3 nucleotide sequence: TGTGCCAGCAGCGTAGATCTAGCGGGGGGATCGGAGCAGTACTTC. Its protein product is CASSVDLAGGSEQYF.

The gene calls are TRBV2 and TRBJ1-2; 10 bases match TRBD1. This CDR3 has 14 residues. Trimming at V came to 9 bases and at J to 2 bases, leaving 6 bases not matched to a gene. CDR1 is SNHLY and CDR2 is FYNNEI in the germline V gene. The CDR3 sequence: CARARTGGNYGYTF. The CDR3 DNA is TGTGCCAGGGCAAGGACAGGGGGGAACTATGGCTACACCTTC.

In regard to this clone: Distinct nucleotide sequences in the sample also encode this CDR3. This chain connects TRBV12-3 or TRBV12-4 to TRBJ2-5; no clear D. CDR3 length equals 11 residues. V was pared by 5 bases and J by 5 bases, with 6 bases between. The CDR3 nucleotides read TGTGCCAGCAGTCTTCAGGAGACCCAGTACTTC. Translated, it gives CASSLQETQYF.

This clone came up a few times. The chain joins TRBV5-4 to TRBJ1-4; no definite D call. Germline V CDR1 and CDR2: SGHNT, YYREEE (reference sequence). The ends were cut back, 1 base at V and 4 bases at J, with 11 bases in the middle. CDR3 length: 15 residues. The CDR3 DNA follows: TGTGCCAGCAGCTTGAATGGGAGGCTTAATGAAAAACTGTTTTTT. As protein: CASSLNGRLNEKLFF.